This T cell receptor (beta chain) was sequenced during a study of tumor-infiltrating lymphocytes in primary liver carcinoma. Unsorted bulk tissue of roughly 18-32 mg yielded co-extracted RNA and DNA. The authors made TCR beta cDNA from roughly 480 ng total RNA with a constant-region primer. Amplification in three nested multiplex PCR rounds with slightly modified ARM-PCR gave rise to TCR beta libraries. MiXCR, applied by TCRdb to the multiplex PCR reads, yields one record per CDR3 protein. The sample carries roughly 100,000 distinct CDR3 sequences, 55% to 70% recorded once. The sample was liver tumor tissue from sampling region 5. Described subset: tumor region T5, tumor centre. The receptor's source is a woman aged 60 to 75 with primary liver carcinoma and hepatitis B virus infection.

The CDR3 protein is CASGYDRGYEQYF. CDR3 coding DNA: TGTGCTAGTGGTTACGACAGGGGTTACGAGCAGTACTTC. The V call is TRBV12-5, the J call TRBJ2-7; 8 bases are a match to TRBD1. Germline trimming cut 4 bases from V and 4 bases from J; bases unmatched to any gene: 3. The CDR3 covers 13 residues. Looked up from germline, CDR1 is LGHNT and CDR2 is FRNRAP.